The subject of this entry is one T cell receptor (beta chain). Its antigen remains unidentified. Both 60 Vbeta primers and 13 Jbeta primers went into the PCR. Assay: immunoSEQ multiplex PCR; the TCRdb copy retains only in-frame clones and omits some. The sample has around 99,000 clones, around 77% seen once. Germline V lookup: CDR1 MNHNS, CDR2 SASEGT. The CDR3 spans 17 residues. Between the trimmed V and J ends, which lost 4 bases and 1 base, there was a span of 16 bases. Donors were nominally healthy when sampled, though unrecorded immune exposures were likely. These data originate in a study of cytomegalovirus exposure and HLA in healthy donors. Whole-study findings and limits: Trimming of TCR beta V- and J-genes showed a link, identified in a later analysis, to a missense DCLRE1C variant. Immune exposure was documented only through CMV serostatus.

The J gene is TRBJ2-2, the V gene TRBV6-1; D may be TRBD2 (6 bases). Sequencing was done on a sample of PBMCs. The clonotype originates from a male donor in good health and CMV-seronegative. The CDR3 nucleotides read TGTGCCAGCAGTGCCCCGGACGGAGGGATGAACACCGGGGAGCTGTTTTTT. Protein product: CASSAPDGGMNTGELFF.